Detailed here is one TCR beta chain. Its antigen is as yet unknown. A much larger clone lies one base from this, so it may be a read error. The CDR3 does not end in the conserved phenylalanine or tryptophan, so this is likely a read error. TCRdb re-called the multiplex PCR reads through MiXCR, storing one row per CDR3 protein. The table lists around 130,000 distinct CDR3 sequences, 30% to 35% of them singletons. Axillary draining lymph nodes of breast cancer patients supplied the node samples. V gave up 1 base and J gave up 4 bases, with 11 bases separating them. The CDR3 loop spans 15 amino acids. In germline, CDR1 is KGHSH, CDR2 LQKENI. This entry belongs to a study of breast tumors, draining lymph nodes, adjacent tissues. General study results and limits: Tumors had less TCR diversity than lymph nodes, more than nontumor tissue. Luminal-like breast cancer showed significantly higher tumor–nontumor repertoire similarity than basal-like. The data were judged consistent with most tumor T cells coming from lymph node and expanding in tumor. That most tumor T cells come from lymph nodes remained unproven.

Sequencing was carried out using axillary lymph node tissue. This clonotype was sampled from a female donor with breast cancer. Some clones in this sample may be carry-over from other donors' samples. The chain recombines TRBV18 with TRBJ1-3; the D gene is possibly TRBD1 (6 bases). The CDR3 DNA is TGTGCCAGCTCACCACGGGGGGGCCCAGGAAACACCATATATTTA. Its protein is CASSPRGGPGNTIYL.